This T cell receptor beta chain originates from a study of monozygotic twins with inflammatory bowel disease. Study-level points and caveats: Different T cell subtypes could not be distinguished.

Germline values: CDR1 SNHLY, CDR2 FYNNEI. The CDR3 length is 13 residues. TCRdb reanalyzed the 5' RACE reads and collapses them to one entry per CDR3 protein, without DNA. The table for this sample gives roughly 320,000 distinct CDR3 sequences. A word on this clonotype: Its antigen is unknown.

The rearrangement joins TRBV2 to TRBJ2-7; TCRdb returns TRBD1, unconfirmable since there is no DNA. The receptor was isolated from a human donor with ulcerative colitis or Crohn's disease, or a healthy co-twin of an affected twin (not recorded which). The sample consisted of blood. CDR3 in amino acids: CASRQGGSYEQYF.